The 31 T cell receptor beta chains presented below share a single source sample, sequenced in a study of blood T cells in healthy people across ages. The authors ran a second PCR of 7 to 11 cycles using a sample-barcoded 5' primer and a J-beta primer mix. TCRdb re-analysed the 5' RACE reads in MiXCR, keeping a single row per CDR3 protein. Seen here are about 780,000 distinct CDR3 sequences, more than 35% observed once, and the top ten hold 15% to 20%. The sequencing input was blood. The receptors were gathered from a man older than 75 in good health.

The genes are TRBV3-1 and TRBJ2-7, with a possible D match to TRBD2 (6 bases). Germline values: CDR1 LGHDT, CDR2 YNNKEL (reference sequence). This CDR3 is built from 14 residues. Trimming left V 0 bases short and J 10 bases short, with 16 bases between. The CDR3 is CASSQDQAGSSQYF. The CDR3 DNA is TGTGCCAGCAGCCAAGATCAGGCGGGATCTTCTCAGTACTTC.

The chain employs TRBV7-2 and TRBJ2-1; 13 bases match TRBD2. The CDR3 runs to 15 residues. V shed 5 bases and J 13 bases; nucleotides not matched to a gene: 11. The germline gives CDR1 SGHTA, CDR2 FQGNSA. CDR3 nucleotides: TGTGCCAGCAGCCCCAGACTAGCGGGAGGTATAAAACAGTTCTTC. Amino acids: CASSPRLAGGIKQFF.

V usage is TRBV24-1 and J usage is TRBJ2-3, with D possibly matching TRBD2 (6 bases). V lost 5 bases and J lost 4, with 12 bases in between. Germline CDR1 KGHDR, CDR2 SFDVKD. The CDR3 totals 14 residues. CDR3 sequence (DNA): TGTGCCACCAGTGCCGCAGCGGGTCCAGATACGCAGTATTTT. It specifies CATSAAAGPDTQYF.

The chain has TRBV7-2 and TRBJ2-4, with D perhaps matching TRBD2 (5 bases). Trimming pared 2 bases from V and 8 bases from J, leaving 19 bases between. From germline, CDR1 is SGHTA and CDR2 FQGNSA. This CDR3 is built from 16 residues. The CDR3 reads CASSLHGREGSDIQYF. The DNA for the CDR3 is TGTGCCAGCAGCTTACACGGTCGAGAGGGATCGGACATTCAGTACTTC. Full variable domain (outside the CDR3, taken from reference TRBV7-2 and TRBJ2-4): GAGVSQSPSNKVTEKGKDVELRCDPISGHTALYWYRQSLGQGLEFLIYFQGNSAPDKSGLPSDRFSAERTGGSVSTLTIQRTQQEDSAVYLCASSLHGREGSDIQYFGAGTRLSVL.

This chain joins TRBV4-2 and TRBJ2-1, with a tentative D call TRBD2 (5 bases). CDR1 and CDR2 (germline): LGHNA, YNFKEQ. The V end was cut by 4 bases, the J end by 7 bases, with 11 bases between. The CDR3 extends over 13 amino acids. DNA of the CDR3: TGTGCCAGCAGCCTCGGGATCCATAATGAGCAGTTCTTC. Translating gives CASSLGIHNEQFF.

Notes on this clonotype: The junction departs from the called germline gene at one end, perhaps through a read error. V gene TRBV28 combines with J gene TRBJ2-3; D is unresolved. Germline-derived CDR1 and CDR2 are MDHEN and SYDVKM. The CDR3 is made up of 14 amino acids. CDR3 protein: CAGSAPGSTDTQYF. CDR3 DNA sequence: TGTGCCGGCAGTGCCCCCGGAAGCACAGATACGCAGTATTTT. Drawing the rest from reference TRBV28 and TRBJ2-3, the complete variable domain is DVKVTQSSRYLVKRTGEKVFLECVQDMDHENMFWYRQDPGLGLRLIYFSYDVKMKEKGDIPEGYSVSREKKERFSLILESASTNQTSMYLCAGSAPGSTDTQYFGPGTRLTVL.

This clonotype showed up just a few times. The CDR3 is CASSPSGTRYNEQFF. The CDR3 DNA reads TGTGCCAGCAGCCCTAGCGGGACTCGTTACAATGAGCAGTTCTTC. The genes are TRBV7-9 and TRBJ2-1; 9 nucleotides match TRBD2. From germline, CDR1 is SEHNR and CDR2 FQNEAQ (reference sequence). The CDR3 consists of 15 residues. Germline trimming cut 5 bases from V and 4 bases from J; bases unmatched to any gene: 6.

This clonotype was seen ten or more times. This CDR3 is CASSQVAGDNNEQFF. The CDR3 region has the DNA TGTGCCAGCAGCCAAGTAGCCGGGGACAACAATGAGCAGTTCTTC. This chain connects TRBV4-2 to TRBJ2-1, with a tentative D call TRBD1 (6 bases). Germline CDR1 is LGHNA and CDR2 is YNFKEQ. The CDR3 totals 15 residues. The V gene lost 1 base and the J gene lost 5 bases, with 12 bases spanning the gap.

This chain uses TRBV20-1 with TRBJ1-5; 7 nucleotides agree with TRBD1. V lost 4 bases, J lost 0 bases, and 9 bases stayed unmatched. The CDR3 is made up of 16 amino acids. Germline-derived CDR1 and CDR2 are DFQATT and SNEGSKA (reference sequence). This CDR3 is CSATLGQEISNQPQHF. Written as DNA, the CDR3 is TGCAGTGCTACTCTTGGACAGGAGATTAGCAATCAGCCCCAGCATTTT.

V usage is TRBV6-1 and J usage is TRBJ2-7; D remains unclear. The CDR3 spans 10 residues. Germline CDR1 and CDR2: MNHNS and SASEGT. V shed 10 bases and J shed 7 bases, with 11 bases lying between them. CDR3 protein: CANNGWEQYF. CDR3 nucleotide sequence: TGTGCCAACAATGGGTGGGAGCAGTACTTC.

The genes are TRBV5-6 and TRBJ1-5; a possible D gene is TRBD1 (5 bases). Germline V CDR1 and CDR2: SGHDT, YYEEEE. V was trimmed by 0 bases and J by 5 bases, leaving 9 bases between them. CDR3 length: 14 amino acids. The CDR3 DNA sequence: TGTGCCAGCAGCTTGGCCATAGGGGATCAGCCCCAGCATTTT. The encoded protein is CASSLAIGDQPQHF.

This chain connects TRBV19 to TRBJ2-1; D gene ambiguous. With 2 bases removed from V and 9 bases from J, the gap between germline ends came to 14 bases. Looked up from germline, CDR1 is LNHDA and CDR2 is SQIVND (reference sequence). The CDR3 consists of 14 residues. The CDR3 DNA sequence: TGTGCCAGTAGTATAACTGGACGTTCTTTTGAGCAGTTCTTC. As protein: CASSITGRSFEQFF.

This clonotype has just a few counts. The chain carries TRBV6-5 and TRBJ1-2, with 7 bases identical to TRBD1. J was trimmed by 8 bases and V by 6 bases; bases with no gene match: 9. Germline V gene sequence: CDR1 MNHEY, CDR2 SVGAGI. There are 13 residues in the CDR3. In nucleotides, the CDR3 is TGTGCCAGCAGCCTCGACAGGGAGAAGGGCTACACCTTC. Amino acids: CASSLDREKGYTF.

Comments on this clonotype: A read error is possible here, since a much larger clone lies one base away. This chain uses TRBV28 with TRBJ2-7, with D perhaps assigned TRBD1 or TRBD2 (5 bases each). V lost 7 bases, J lost 2 bases, and 12 bases lay in between. This CDR3 comprises 13 residues. The germline CDR1 and CDR2 sequences are MDHEN and SYDVKM. This CDR3 is CASKDRGPYEQYF. CDR3 nucleotide sequence: TGTGCCAGCAAGGACCGGGGACCCTACGAGCAGTACTTC.

The chain joins TRBV5-1 to TRBJ1-2; the D is unclear. Germline-derived CDR1 and CDR2 are SGHRS and YFSETQ. Trimming took off 4 bases at V and 4 bases at J, with 11 bases between the two ends. CDR3 length: 13 residues. CDR3 region: CASSVAGPYGYTF. The DNA for the CDR3 is TGCGCCAGCAGCGTGGCCGGGCCCTATGGCTACACCTTC.

About this clonotype itself: One end of the junction does not line up with germline, which may come from a read error. The V call is TRBV7-9, the J call TRBJ1-4, with D possibly being TRBD1 (6 bases). The CDR3 extends over 15 amino acids. From germline, CDR1 is SEHNR and CDR2 FQNEAQ (reference sequence). CDR3 nucleotide sequence: TGTGCCAGCAGCTTAACAGGGATTACTAAGGAAAAACTGTTTTTT. As protein: CASSLTGITKEKLFF.

The rearrangement uses TRBV20-1 and TRBJ2-1; 9 bases match TRBD2. Germline lookup yields CDR1 DFQATT and CDR2 SNEGSKA (reference sequence). After removal of 5 bases from V and 8 bases from J, the junction contained 10 bases not matched to a gene. This CDR3 has 14 amino acids. DNA of the CDR3: TGCAGTGCTCCCACGACTAGCGGCCGGGATGAGCAGTTCTTC. Protein: CSAPTTSGRDEQFF.

In its sample, this clonotype was seen a few times. The chain has TRBV2 and TRBJ2-7; D gene ambiguous. Per the germline V gene, CDR1 is SNHLY and CDR2 is FYNNEI. V lost 10 bases and J lost 6, with 19 bases in between. The CDR3 spans 13 residues. CDR3 coding DNA: TGTGCCACCGGATGGGCTGTAGGCTCCGAGCAGTACTTC. Translated: CATGWAVGSEQYF. The full variable domain, its missing parts supplied by reference TRBV2 and TRBJ2-7, is EPEVTQTPSHQVTQMGQEVILRCVPISNHLYFYWYRQILGQKVEFLVSFYNNEISEKSEIFDDQFSVERPDGSNFTLKIRSTKLEDSAMYFCATGWAVGSEQYFGPGTRLTVT.

This chain joins TRBV29-1 and TRBJ1-2; no reliable D call. Trimming took 2 bases from V and 0 from J, leaving 7 bases between them. Germline V gives CDR1 SQVTM, CDR2 ANQGSEA. CDR3 length: 13 amino acids. The CDR3 region is CSVENQANYGYTF. The CDR3 DNA follows: TGCAGCGTTGAAAATCAAGCTAACTATGGCTACACCTTC.

The V call is TRBV20-1, the J call TRBJ1-1; 9 nucleotides match TRBD1. J gave up 5 bases and V 1 base, and 17 bases lay outside the gene matches. There are 18 residues in the CDR3. Germline assignment: CDR1 DFQATT and CDR2 SNEGSKA (reference sequence). The CDR3 DNA follows: TGCAGTGCTAGAGGGGGTGGGGACAGGGCTATAAAAGGGACTGAAGCTTTCTTT. Protein product: CSARGGGDRAIKGTEAFF.

This clonotype was seen repeatedly, ten times or more. The DNA for the CDR3 is TGCAGCGTACGCGGGCCTCAGAGTCCAGATACGCAGTATTTT. Protein: CSVRGPQSPDTQYF. This chain links TRBV29-1 with TRBJ2-3; D might be TRBD2 (5 bases). Germline CDR1 reads SQVTM; CDR2 reads ANQGSEA. CDR3 length: 14 amino acids. V gave up 6 bases and J gave up 4 bases, with 17 bases separating them.

This clonotype was seen ten or more times. This rearrangement joins TRBV28 to TRBJ2-7, with no clear D. In germline, CDR1 is MDHEN, CDR2 SYDVKM. V lost 4 bases to trimming and J lost 5 bases, with 12 bases between them. This CDR3 has 13 amino acids. This CDR3 reads CASSSPTPNEQYF. CDR3 DNA: TGTGCCAGCAGTTCCCCCACCCCGAACGAGCAGTACTTC.

This clonotype was detected a few times. The chain recombines TRBV30 with TRBJ2-1, with 9 nucleotides matching TRBD1. The CDR3 has 13 amino acids. Germline CDR1 reads GTSNPN; CDR2 reads SVGIG (reference sequence). After removal of 7 bases from V and 8 bases from J, the junction contained 9 bases not matched to a gene. The CDR3 bases are TGTGCCTCCTCAGACAGGGGGTTGTATGAGCAGTTCTTC. Residues: CASSDRGLYEQFF.

A few counts support this clonotype. The CDR3, as DNA: TGCGCCAGCAGCACGACAGTAAGTGGGCATGAGCAGTTCTTC. It is translated as CASSTTVSGHEQFF. V gene TRBV5-1 combines with J gene TRBJ2-1, with D tentatively TRBD1 (5 bases). Trimming stripped 4 bases from V and 8 bases from J, with 16 bases between. The CDR3 sequence is 14 residues long. Germline loops: CDR1 SGHRS, CDR2 YFSETQ.

The chain combines TRBV29-1 with TRBJ1-1, with D perhaps matching TRBD1 (5 bases). CDR1 and CDR2 from the germline V gene are SQVTM and ANQGSEA. The length of the CDR3 is 13 residues. CDR3 residues: CTTGEGRDTEAFF. In DNA form, the CDR3 reads TGCACCACTGGCGAGGGGCGCGACACTGAAGCTTTCTTT.

This clonotype came up many times. The chain recombines TRBV27 with TRBJ2-6; D is undetermined. Germline CDR1 is MNHEY and CDR2 is SMNVEV (reference sequence). This CDR3 region has 15 residues. The V and J ends lost 5 bases and 2 bases respectively, with 10 bases between them. The DNA of the CDR3 is TGTGCCAGCAGTCCCTGGAGAACTGGGGCCAACGTCCTGACTTTC. This sequence encodes CASSPWRTGANVLTF.

The gene calls are TRBV5-6 and TRBJ2-2; D call uncertain. The germline gives CDR1 SGHDT, CDR2 YYEEEE. The CDR3 runs 15 residues. The V end lost 1 base, the J end lost 7 bases, and 14 bases lay between the germline ends. CDR3 protein: CASSLPWPMGGELFF. Written as DNA, the CDR3 is TGTGCCAGCAGCTTGCCATGGCCGATGGGCGGGGAGCTGTTTTTT.

V usage is TRBV20-1 and J usage is TRBJ2-7, with TRBD2 matching over 11 bases. Germline V gene lookup returns CDR1 DFQATT and CDR2 SNEGSKA (reference sequence). The CDR3 extends over 17 amino acids. J gave up 0 bases and V 6 bases, and 13 bases lay outside the gene matches. CDR3 sequence (DNA): TGCAGTGCCGGGACTAGCGGACACCTGGAGAGCTCCTACGAGCAGTACTTC. It specifies CSAGTSGHLESSYEQYF.

This clonotype came up many times. This rearrangement joins TRBV7-2 to TRBJ2-3, with unresolved D. Trimming pared 4 bases from V and 5 bases from J, leaving 19 bases between. Germline CDR1 is SGHTA and CDR2 is FQGNSA. The CDR3 length is 16 residues. CDR3 sequence (DNA): TGTGCCAGCAGCTCCAACAACCCTAGAAATCTAGATACGCAGTATTTT. Its translation is CASSSNNPRNLDTQYF.

The rearrangement uses TRBV10-3 and TRBJ2-5; 11 bases match TRBD2. Germline lookup yields CDR1 ENHRY and CDR2 SYGVKD. V shed 4 bases and J 4 bases; nucleotides not matched to a gene: 2. The CDR3 contains 14 residues. In DNA, the CDR3 is TGTGCCATCAGTGTAGCGGGAGGGCCAGAGACCCAGTACTTC. It yields the protein CAISVAGGPETQYF.

V usage is TRBV10-3 and J usage is TRBJ2-3; a weak D match, TRBD2 (5 bases). The CDR3 loop spans 12 amino acids. Trimming removed 11 bases at V and 0 bases at J, with 9 bases between. The V gene's germline CDR1 is ENHRY and CDR2 SYGVKD. As DNA, the CDR3 is TGTGCCGTTCGCGGGAGCACAGATACGCAGTATTTT. Residues: CAVRGSTDTQYF.